The TCR beta chain described here comes from a study of blood T cell repertoires in COVID-19. Across the whole study: Material from acute and convalescent COVID-19 was sourced from the United States, Italy and Spain. From T cells, B-cell-depleted T cells, or PBMCs came the material, which was cDNA or gDNA.

The J segment lost 3 bases and the V segment lost 5 bases, leaving 8 bases of the junction unmatched. The CDR3 has 17 amino acids. Germline values: CDR1 SQVTM, CDR2 ANQGSEA. In the original workflow: Reference gene primers were amplified, and this amplification served to estimate nucleated cell counts. Produced via immunoSEQ multiplex PCR; TCRdb's table is partial and in-frame only. The V and J calls and clone size were taken over from that table, and D and trimming were inferred from the DNA. This table holds over 95,000 clones, around nine tenths found once. The chain has TRBV29-1 and TRBJ2-3; 16 nucleotides line up with TRBD2. Specimen: peripheral blood. The sequence derives from a human donor with acute or convalescent COVID-19. The donor label of this sample is uncertain. The CDR3 DNA follows: TGCAGCGTTCCTGGGACTAGCGGGAGGGCGGTTACAGATACGCAGTATTTT. Protein product: CSVPGTSGRAVTDTQYF.